The 9 T cell receptor beta chains in this list originate from one sample, sequenced in a study of blood T cell repertoires in COVID-19. The assay was immunoSEQ multiplex PCR, and TCRdb's table has in-frame clones only and misses some. The repertoire holds about 220,000 clones, with 88% as singletons. The sample taken for sequencing was PBMCs or T cells enriched from blood (not recorded which). The receptors were sampled from a woman aged 50 to 60 with acute COVID-19.

V and J are TRBV3-1 (or the pseudogene TRBV3-2) and TRBJ2-1, with TRBD2 matching 7 bases. This CDR3 has 14 residues. Per the germline V gene, CDR1 is LGHDT and CDR2 is YNNKEL (reference sequence). The trim removed 4 bases at V and 4 bases at J, leaving 4 bases unmatched. The CDR3 region has the DNA TGTGCCAGCAGCCGGGAGGGCGGGTACAATGAGCAGTTCTTC. This codes for CASSREGGYNEQFF.

V is TRBV11-2 and J is TRBJ2-7, with TRBD1 identical over 8 bases. This CDR3 has 16 residues. Germline values: CDR1 SGHAT, CDR2 FQNNGV. V lost 1 base to trimming and J lost 7 bases; unmatched junction nucleotides: 12. The CDR3 DNA follows: TGTGCCAGCAGCTTAGGGGACAGGTGGGGGCGGTTTGAGCAGTACTTC. Its protein product is CASSLGDRWGRFEQYF.

The chain joins TRBV5-5 to TRBJ2-1; 10 bases are a match to TRBD2. Germline loops: CDR1 SGHKS, CDR2 YYEKEE (reference sequence). The CDR3 runs to 18 residues. V lost 1 base to trimming and J lost 8 bases; unmatched junction nucleotides: 15. The CDR3 here is CASSLYPTSGTTWDEQFF. DNA of the CDR3: TGTGCCAGCAGCTTGTACCCCACTAGCGGGACTACCTGGGATGAGCAGTTCTTC.

V is TRBV27 and J is TRBJ2-7; 12 bases agree with TRBD2. The CDR3 loop spans 15 amino acids. The trim removed 6 bases at V and 0 bases at J, leaving 3 bases unmatched. Per germline, CDR1 MNHEY and CDR2 SMNVEV (reference sequence). CDR3 DNA sequence: TGTGCCAGCAGCTCGGGACTAGCGGGCTCCTACGAGCAGTACTTC. Protein sequence: CASSSGLAGSYEQYF.

There are a few counts of this clone. J is TRBJ1-3 and V is TRBV28; possibly TRBD1 for D (5 bases). The V gene lost 4 bases and the J gene lost 11 bases, with 12 bases spanning the gap. CDR1 is MDHEN, CDR2 SYDVKM, per germline. CDR3 length: 12 amino acids. CDR3 in amino acids: CASSSQGTAIYF. CDR3 nucleotide sequence: TGTGCCAGCAGTTCGCAGGGTACCGCCATATATTTT.

This clone appeared once. V usage is TRBV5-1 and J usage is TRBJ2-7; TRBD1 is a possible D gene (5 bases). The CDR3 is made up of 14 amino acids. With 0 bases removed from V and 3 bases from J, the gap between germline ends came to 10 bases. The germline V gene encodes CDR1 SGHRS and CDR2 YFSETQ. The CDR3 nucleotides read TGCGCCAGCAGCTTGGACATAGACAGCTACGAGCAGTACTTC. Translating gives CASSLDIDSYEQYF.

V usage is TRBV7-3 and J usage is TRBJ2-7, with D unclear. The germline gives CDR1 SGHTA, CDR2 FQGTGA. The CDR3 is made up of 14 amino acids. Deletions cut 2 bases from V and 3 bases from J, with 11 bases between. CDR3 bases: TGTGCCAGCAGCTTAGGGCCAGATAACTACGAGCAGTACTTC. This codes for CASSLGPDNYEQYF.

This sequence joins TRBV6-5 and TRBJ2-2, with D perhaps matching TRBD2 (5 bases). V shed 6 bases and J shed 0 bases, with 11 bases lying between them. This CDR3 spans 15 amino acids. CDR1 and CDR2 from the germline V gene are MNHEY and SVGAGI. The CDR3 reads CASRSGNANTGELFF. DNA of the CDR3: TGTGCCAGCAGATCCGGGAACGCGAACACCGGGGAGCTGTTTTTT.

This chain connects TRBV6-4 to TRBJ2-1; 7 bases fit TRBD2. Germline trimming cut 4 bases from V and 5 bases from J; bases unmatched to any gene: 8. The CDR3 loop spans 15 amino acids. Germline V CDR1 and CDR2: MRHNA, SNTAGT. CDR3 loop: CASSVMGGPNNEQFF. CDR3 coding DNA: TGTGCCAGCAGTGTCATGGGAGGGCCGAACAATGAGCAGTTCTTC.